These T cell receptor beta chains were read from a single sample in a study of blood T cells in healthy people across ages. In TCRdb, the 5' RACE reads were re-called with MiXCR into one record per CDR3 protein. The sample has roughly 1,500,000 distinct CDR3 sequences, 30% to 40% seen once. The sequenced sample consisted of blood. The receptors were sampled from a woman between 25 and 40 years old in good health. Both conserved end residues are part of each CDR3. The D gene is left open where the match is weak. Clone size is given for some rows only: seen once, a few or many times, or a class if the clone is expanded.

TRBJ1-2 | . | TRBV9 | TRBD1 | TGTGCCAGCAGCGCCAACATAGGACAGGTAACGGATTATGGCTACACCTTC | CASSANIGQVTDYGYTF
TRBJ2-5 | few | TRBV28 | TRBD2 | TGTGCCAGCAGGCGACTAGCGGGAGAGACCCAGTACTTC | CASRRLAGETQYF
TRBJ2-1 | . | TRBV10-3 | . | TGTGCCATCAGTGCGGGCAGGGGCCACCCTAACAATGAGCAGTTCTTC | CAISAGRGHPNNEQFF
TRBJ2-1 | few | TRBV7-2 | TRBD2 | TGTGCCAGCAGCTTCGGGGCGGGGGAAGTTGAGCAGTTCTTC | CASSFGAGEVEQFF
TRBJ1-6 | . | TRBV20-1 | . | TGCAGTGCAGCCGAGACGGCGTATTCACTCCTCCACTTT | CSAAETAYSLLHF
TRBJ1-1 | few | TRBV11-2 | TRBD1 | TGTGCCAGCAGCTCAAGACAGGGGTATCCCTCCTATGAAGCTTTCTTT | CASSSRQGYPSYEAFF
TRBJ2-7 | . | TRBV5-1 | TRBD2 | TGCGCCAGCAGGACTAGCGGGGATACTACGAGTCTGTACTTC | CASRTSGDTTSLYF
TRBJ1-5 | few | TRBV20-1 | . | TGCAGTGCTTCAGGGGCTTATCAGCCCCAGCATTTT | CSASGAYQPQHF
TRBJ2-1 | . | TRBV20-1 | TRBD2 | TGCAGTGCTAGAGATAGGTCTAGCGGGTCTACGAGCTCCTACAATGAGCAGTTCTTC | CSARDRSSGSTSSYNEQFF
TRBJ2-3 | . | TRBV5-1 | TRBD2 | TGCGCCAGCAGCCCCTCCGAGGGGGCGGGAGGGGCAGATACGCAGTATTTT | CASSPSEGAGGADTQYF
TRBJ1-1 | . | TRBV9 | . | TGTGCCAGCAGCGTAGCGGCAGTAAAGAACACTGAAGCTTTCTTT | CASSVAAVKNTEAFF
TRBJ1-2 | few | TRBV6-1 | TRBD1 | TGTGCCAGCAGGGGACAGGGGGCAGAAGGCTACACCTTC | CASRGQGAEGYTF
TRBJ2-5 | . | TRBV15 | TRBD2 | TGTGCCACCGGCAGAGAGGGCGGGGGGTACCAAGAGACCCAGTACTTC | CATGREGGGYQETQYF
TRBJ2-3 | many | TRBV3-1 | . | TGTGCCAGCAGCCAAGAGGGGGGGCCAGCAGATACGCAGTATTTT | CASSQEGGPADTQYF
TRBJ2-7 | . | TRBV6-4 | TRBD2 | TGTGCCACCAACCCCGAAGGGACTAGCGGGAGGTCTTACGAGCAGTACTTC | CATNPEGTSGRSYEQYF
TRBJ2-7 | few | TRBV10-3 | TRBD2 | TGTGCCATCAACCCCGGGACTATCTCCGAGCAGTACTTC | CAINPGTISEQYF
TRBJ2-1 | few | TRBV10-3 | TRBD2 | TGTGCCACTGGGACTAGGGATCTGGGTGAGCAGTTCTTC | CATGTRDLGEQFF
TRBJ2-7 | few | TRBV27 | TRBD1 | TGTGCCAGCTGTCCTCTCCCCGGGACAGGGTCCCACGAGCAGTACTTC | CASCPLPGTGSHEQYF
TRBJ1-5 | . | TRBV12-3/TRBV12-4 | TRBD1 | TGTGCCAGCAGTTTAGGGGACAGGAGCCTTCAGCCCCAGCATTTT | CASSLGDRSLQPQHF
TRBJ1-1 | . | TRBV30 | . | TGTGCCTGGAGTTATGGGGTGTCCGGCACTGAAGCTTTCTTT | CAWSYGVSGTEAFF
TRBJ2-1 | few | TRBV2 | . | TGTGCCAGCAGCTACAGGGAGGGGCAGTTCTTC | CASSYREGQFF
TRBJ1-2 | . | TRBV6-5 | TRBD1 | TGTGCCAGCAGTCCACAGGGGCATGGCTATGGCTACACCTTC | CASSPQGHGYGYTF
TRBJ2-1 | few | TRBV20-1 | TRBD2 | TGCAGTGCTAGAGATCTTGGGCCTAGCGGGAACTACAATGAGCAGTTCTTC | CSARDLGPSGNYNEQFF
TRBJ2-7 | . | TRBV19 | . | TGTGCCAGTAGCCAACGGACCGCTATGGAGCAGTACTTC | CASSQRTAMEQYF
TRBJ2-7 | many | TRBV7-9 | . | TGTGCCAGCAGCCTCACTCCAGGGATATCGGCTTACGAGCAGTACTTC | CASSLTPGISAYEQYF
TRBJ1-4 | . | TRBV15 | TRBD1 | TGTGCCACCAGCAGAGCCAGGGGGCGGACTAATGAAAAACTGTTTTTT | CATSRARGRTNEKLFF
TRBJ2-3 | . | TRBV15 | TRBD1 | TGTGCCACCAGTCAACCTCGAGACAGGGGGCCGGCAGATACGCAGTATTTT | CATSQPRDRGPADTQYF
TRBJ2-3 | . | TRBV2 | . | TGTGCCAGCAGTTATTTTCCCAGCACAGATACGCAGTATTTT | CASSYFPSTDTQYF
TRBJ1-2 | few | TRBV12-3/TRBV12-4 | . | TGTGCCAGCAGTTCCGACAGTCGGTCCGGCTACACCTTC | CASSSDSRSGYTF
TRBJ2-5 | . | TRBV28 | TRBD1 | TGTGCCAGCAGAACAGGGGCCTTAGAGACCCAGTACTTC | CASRTGALETQYF
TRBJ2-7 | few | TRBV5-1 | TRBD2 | TGCGCCAGCAGCTTGGAACCGGGACTAGCCCACGAGCAGTACTTC | CASSLEPGLAHEQYF
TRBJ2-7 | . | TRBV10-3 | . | TGTGCCATCAGGGCGGGGACGTACTCCTACGAGCAGTACTTC | CAIRAGTYSYEQYF
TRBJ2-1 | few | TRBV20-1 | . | TGCAGTGCTAGGTCTTTGGGGGGGGGCGGCGATGAGCAGTTCTTC | CSARSLGGGGDEQFF
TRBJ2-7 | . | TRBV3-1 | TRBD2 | TGTGCCAGCAGCCAAAAGACTAGCGGGGGCGACAAGCAGTACTTC | CASSQKTSGGDKQYF
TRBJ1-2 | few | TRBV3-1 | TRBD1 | TGTGCCAGCAGCGATACGACAGGGCTCTGGTATGGCTACACCTTC | CASSDTTGLWYGYTF
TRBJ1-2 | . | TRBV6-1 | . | TGTGCCAGCAGTGAACCGGGGGCGCCCCGGGGCTACACCTTC | CASSEPGAPRGYTF
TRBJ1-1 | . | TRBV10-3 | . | TGTGCCATCAGTGACGGCCCCAAGGGGAGGAGCACTGAAGCTTTCTTT | CAISDGPKGRSTEAFF
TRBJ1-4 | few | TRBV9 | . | TGTGCCAGCAGCGTAGGGTTCCGGGGAACTAATGAAAAACTGTTTTTT | CASSVGFRGTNEKLFF
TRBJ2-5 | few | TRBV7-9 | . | TGTGCCAGCAGCTTAGGGACTACCCCTGCCCAAGAGACCCAGTACTTC | CASSLGTTPAQETQYF
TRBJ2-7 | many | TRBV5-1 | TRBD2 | TGCGCCAGCAGCTTGGAGGGGACTAAATCCTACGAGCAGTACTTC | CASSLEGTKSYEQYF
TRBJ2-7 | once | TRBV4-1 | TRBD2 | TGCGCCAGCAGCCAGCTAGCGGGGGTTCCCTACGAGCAGTACTTC | CASSQLAGVPYEQYF
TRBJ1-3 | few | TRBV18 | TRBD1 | TGTGCCAGCTCACCAGGGACAGGGACTGGAAACACCATATATTTT | CASSPGTGTGNTIYF
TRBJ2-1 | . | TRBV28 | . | TGTGCCGGGAGTTCTCCATACAATGAGCAGTTCTTC | CAGSSPYNEQFF
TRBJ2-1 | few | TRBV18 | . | TGTGCCAGCTCACCGCAACAGATAAATGAGCAGTTCTTC | CASSPQQINEQFF
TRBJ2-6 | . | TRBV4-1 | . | TGCGCCAGCAGCCAACGGACGGGGGACTCTGGGGCCAACGTCCGGACTTTC | CASSQRTGDSGANVRTF
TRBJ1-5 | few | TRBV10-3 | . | TGTGCCATCAGTCAGGGTAGCAATCAGCCCCAGCATTTT | CAISQGSNQPQHF
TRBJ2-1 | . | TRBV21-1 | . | TGTGCCAGCAGGATGAAAGGAGGGCCAGGACGGAATGAGCAGTTCTTC | CASRMKGGPGRNEQFF
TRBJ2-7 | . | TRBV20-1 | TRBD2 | TGCAGTGCAAGAAGCGGGAGGGCCGGCCACGAGCAGTACTTC | CSARSGRAGHEQYF
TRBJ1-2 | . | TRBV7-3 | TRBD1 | TGTACCAGCAGCTTCGGACAGGACTATGGCTACACCTTC | CTSSFGQDYGYTF
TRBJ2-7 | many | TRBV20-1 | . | TGCAGTGCTAATGTGGCAGCCCTAGGGTACGAGCAGTACTTC | CSANVAALGYEQYF
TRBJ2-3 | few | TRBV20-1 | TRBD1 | TGCAGTGCCTCAGGGGAGAGGGGGCGCGAGCGAGATACGCAGTATTTT | CSASGERGRERDTQYF
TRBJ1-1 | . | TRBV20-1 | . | TGCAGTGCTAGCGGTTACACTGAAGCTTTCTTT | CSASGYTEAFF
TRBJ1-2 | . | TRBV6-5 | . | TGTGCCAGCAGGGACATGACTAACTATGGCTACACCTTC | CASRDMTNYGYTF
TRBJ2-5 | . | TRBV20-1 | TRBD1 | TGCAGTGCCCGGACAGGGGGCAGCCAAGAGACCCAGTACTTC | CSARTGGSQETQYF